This TCR beta chain originates from a study of blood T cell repertoires in COVID-19. The CDR3 has 16 residues. V shed 4 bases and J 8 bases; nucleotides not matched to a gene: 10. Germline assignment: CDR1 SGHVS and CDR2 FNYEAQ. Profiled with immunoSEQ multiplex PCR; TCRdb holds only in-frame clones, not every one. This sample carries some 300,000 clones, about 88% of them seen once, and the ten largest clones take 1% to 1.5%. This clonotype was sampled from a man between 65 and 85 years old with acute or convalescent COVID-19. The sequenced material came from peripheral blood. V gene TRBV7-6 combines with J gene TRBJ2-1, with 11 bases lining up with TRBD2. The CDR3 region is CASSSGSGGAFDEQFF. CDR3 sequence (DNA): TGTGCCAGCAGCTCCGGTAGCGGGGGGGCCTTTGATGAGCAGTTCTTC.